The clone carrying this TCR beta chain has ten or more counts. Antigen: not known. MiXCR, applied by TCRdb to the reads, yields one record per CDR3 protein. The profile covers about 340,000 distinct CDR3 sequences, with approximately 32% appearing a single time and roughly 20% taken by the ten largest. The sample is drawn from a study of T cell repertoires in cytomegalovirus infection. Whole-study context: Alongside well-studied HLA-B-restricted CMV epitopes, recently identified HLA-C-restricted CMV epitopes were also used. CMV infection plus the matching HLA type was flagged by public TCR beta signatures. General study findings and limits: HLA-C-restricted CMV-specific TCR beta clonotypes were dominant in the ex vivo response.

Trimming left V 8 bases short and J 0 bases short, with 9 bases between. CDR1 is SGHVS, CDR2 FQNEAQ, per germline. CDR3 size: 13 residues. This clonotype was sampled from a human donor in good health (CMV status not recorded). Some clones in this sample may be carry-over from other donors' samples. Here the sequenced sample was cultured PBMCs, taken from culture after CMV antigen stimulation. The chain carries TRBV7-8 and TRBJ2-3; TRBD1 or TRBD2 may be the D gene (5 bases each). CDR3 in amino acids: CASRWGSTDTQYF. The CDR3 DNA reads as TGTGCCAGCCGCTGGGGGAGCACAGATACGCAGTATTTT.